This note documents a single T cell receptor beta chain sequence. This sample is drawn from a study of CD8 T cells in Susac syndrome. The RNA input was about 0.45 to 1 ug, and it was reverse transcribed with random hexamers. With immunoSEQ multiplex PCR, TCR beta CDR3 was amplified across 54 Vbeta and 13 Jbeta. One entry per CDR3 protein, called by TCRdb with MiXCR from the immunoSEQ multiplex PCR reads. Among some 60,000 distinct CDR3 sequences listed, more than 80% were seen once. Negative isolation was used for CD8+ and CD4+ T cells, and FACS enrichment was applied to TEMRA cells. Germline CDR1 and CDR2: MNHEY and SVGAGI. The CDR3 totals 17 residues. V was shortened by 0 bases and J by 6 bases, with 21 bases between the two germline ends.

Sequenced sample: CD8+ T cells from PBMCs. The clonotype comes from a human donor in good health. J is TRBJ2-7 and V is TRBV6-5, with D tentatively TRBD2 (8 bases). The CDR3 DNA is TGTGCCAGCAGTTACTCCGGGGGGGACAGCCCGTTGGTCGAGCAGTACTTC. It is translated as CASSYSGGDSPLVEQYF.